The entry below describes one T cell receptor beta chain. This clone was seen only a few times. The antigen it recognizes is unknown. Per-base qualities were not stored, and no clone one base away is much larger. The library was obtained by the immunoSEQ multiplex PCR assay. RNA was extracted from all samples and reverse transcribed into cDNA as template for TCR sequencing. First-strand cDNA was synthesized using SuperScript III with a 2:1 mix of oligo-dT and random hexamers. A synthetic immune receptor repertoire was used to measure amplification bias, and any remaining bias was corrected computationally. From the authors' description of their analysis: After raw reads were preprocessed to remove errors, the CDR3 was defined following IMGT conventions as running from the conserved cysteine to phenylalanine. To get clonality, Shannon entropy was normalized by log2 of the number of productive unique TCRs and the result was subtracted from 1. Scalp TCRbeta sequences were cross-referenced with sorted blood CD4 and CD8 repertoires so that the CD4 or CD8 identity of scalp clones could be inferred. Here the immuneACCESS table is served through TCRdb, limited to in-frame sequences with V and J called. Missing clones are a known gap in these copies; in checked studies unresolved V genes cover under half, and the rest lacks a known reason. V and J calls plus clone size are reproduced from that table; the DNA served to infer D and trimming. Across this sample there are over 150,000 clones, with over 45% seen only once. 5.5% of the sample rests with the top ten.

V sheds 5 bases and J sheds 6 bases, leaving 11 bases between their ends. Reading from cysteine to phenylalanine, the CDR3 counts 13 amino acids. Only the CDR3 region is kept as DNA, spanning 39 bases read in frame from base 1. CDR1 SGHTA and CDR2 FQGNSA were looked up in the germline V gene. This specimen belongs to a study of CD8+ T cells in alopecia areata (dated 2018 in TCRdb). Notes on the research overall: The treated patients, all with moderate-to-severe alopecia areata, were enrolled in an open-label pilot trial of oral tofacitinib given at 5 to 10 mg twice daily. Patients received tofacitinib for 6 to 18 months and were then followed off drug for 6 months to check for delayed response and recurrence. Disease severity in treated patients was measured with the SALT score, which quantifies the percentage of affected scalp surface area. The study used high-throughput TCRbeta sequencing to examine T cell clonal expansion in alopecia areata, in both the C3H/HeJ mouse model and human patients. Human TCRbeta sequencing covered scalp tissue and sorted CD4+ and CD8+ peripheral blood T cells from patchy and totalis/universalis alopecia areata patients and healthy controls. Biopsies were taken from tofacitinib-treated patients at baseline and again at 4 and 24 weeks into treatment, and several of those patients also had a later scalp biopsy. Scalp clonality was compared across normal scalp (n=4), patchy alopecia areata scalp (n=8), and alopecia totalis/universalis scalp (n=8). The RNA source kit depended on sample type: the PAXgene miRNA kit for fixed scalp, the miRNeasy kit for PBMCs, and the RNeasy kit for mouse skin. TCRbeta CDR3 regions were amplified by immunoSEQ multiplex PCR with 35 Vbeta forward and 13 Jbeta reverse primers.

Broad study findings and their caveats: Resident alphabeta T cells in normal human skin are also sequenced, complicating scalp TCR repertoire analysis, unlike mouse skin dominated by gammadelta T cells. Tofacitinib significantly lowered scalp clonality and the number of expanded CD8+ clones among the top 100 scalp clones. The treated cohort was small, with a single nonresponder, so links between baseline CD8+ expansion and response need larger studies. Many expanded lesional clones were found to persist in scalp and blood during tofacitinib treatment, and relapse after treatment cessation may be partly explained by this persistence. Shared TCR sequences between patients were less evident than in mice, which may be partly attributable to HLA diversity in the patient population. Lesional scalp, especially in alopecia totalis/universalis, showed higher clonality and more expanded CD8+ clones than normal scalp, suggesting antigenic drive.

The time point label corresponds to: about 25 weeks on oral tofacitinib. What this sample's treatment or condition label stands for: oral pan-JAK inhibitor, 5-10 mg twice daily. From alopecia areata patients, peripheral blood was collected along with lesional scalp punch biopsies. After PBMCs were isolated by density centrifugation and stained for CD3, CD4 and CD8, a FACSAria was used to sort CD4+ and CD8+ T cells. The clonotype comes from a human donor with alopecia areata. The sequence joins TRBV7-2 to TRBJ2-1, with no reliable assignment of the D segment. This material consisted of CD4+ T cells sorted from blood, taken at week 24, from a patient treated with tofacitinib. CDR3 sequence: CASSPLRFNEQFF. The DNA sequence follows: TGTGCCAGCAGCCCTCTCCGGTTCAATGAGCAGTTCTTC.